This TCR beta chain was observed in a study of T cell changes during pregnancy in multiple sclerosis. Only in-frame clones appear in the TCRdb table, and some are missing; sequencing was by immunoSEQ multiplex PCR. The sample has under 50,000 clones, approximately 90% seen once. Trimming removed 5 bases from V and 5 bases from J, with 15 bases in between. From germline, CDR1 is SGHTA and CDR2 FQGNSA. This CDR3 is built from 14 residues. The sample in question was CD4+ T cells from peripheral blood mononuclear cells, obtained in the third trimester of pregnancy. The clonotype comes from a female donor with multiple sclerosis, enrolled in a pregnancy study. The V gene is TRBV7-2, the J gene TRBJ1-1; D not certain. The CDR3, as DNA: TGTGCCAGCAGCCCTCCCCCTACCGCAACTGAAGCTTTCTTT. Protein sequence: CASSPPPTATEAFF.